What follows describes a single TCR beta chain. Its antigen is unidentified. Libraries were prepared by immunoSEQ multiplex PCR; TCRdb keeps only in-frame clonotypes and omits some of them. The sample comprises 75,000 to 80,000 clones, about 83% of which are singletons, and 25% to 30% rests with the top ten. This entry is derived from a study of T cell responses to AZD1222 COVID-19 vaccine. Overall study findings and caveats: In a largely white British group with more females than males, clonal diversity was possibly underestimated. The study reported that nearly half of spike-specific TCRs target unmutated variant regions. Along spike, vaccine-associated CD4 TCRs were found throughout, with dominance at 160-218 and 743-854. The study identified only a handful of AZD1222 recipients as seropositive at baseline.

The germline V gene has CDR1 SGHVS and CDR2 FQNEAQ. This CDR3 has 14 amino acids. Trimming removed 5 bases from V and 0 bases from J, with 8 bases in between. The TCR sequence derives from an adult who received the MenACWY meningococcal vaccine as a control. V is TRBV7-8 and J is TRBJ1-3, with D hard to call. Here the sequenced sample was peripheral blood, taken 28 days after the second dose of the MenACWY control vaccine. The CDR3 spells CASSPRGSGNTIYF. The CDR3 DNA reads TGTGCCAGCAGCCCCCGTGGCTCTGGAAACACCATATATTTT.